This T cell receptor (beta chain) originates from a study of cytomegalovirus exposure and HLA in healthy donors. In the PCR, 60 Vbeta and 13 Jbeta primers were used. The data were produced by immunoSEQ multiplex PCR, yet TCRdb's version contains in-frame clones alone and is incomplete. The sample yields roughly 130,000 clones, about 83% seen once. Whole-study results and caveats: According to a later analysis, donors in an Asian-associated ancestry cluster reportedly had fewer N-insertions than the roughly 630-donor mean. With DRB1 most and HLA-C fewest, TCR association rates differed between HLA loci in a later analysis.

The donors, nominally healthy at sampling, likely had unrecorded immune exposures. This clone was seen only a few times. Its antigen is currently unknown. CDR3 length: 13 amino acids. Germline V lookup: CDR1 GTSNPN, CDR2 SVGIG (reference sequence). The sample comprised PBMCs. The V gene is TRBV30, the J gene TRBJ1-2; D is uncertain. This sequence was found in a girl aged 2 to 9 in good health and CMV-seronegative. CDR3 coding DNA: TGTGGTGGTGTGGCAAACGCTAACTATGGCTACACCTTC. The encoded protein is CGGVANANYGYTF.